Below, 10 T cell receptor beta chains from the same sample are listed, as sequenced in a study of CD8 T cells in ankylosing spondylitis. Study-wide results and limits: Roughly eight highly homologous variants made up a TCR beta motif that seemed to typify ankylosing spondylitis blood.

No antigen has been identified for these receptors. TCRdb ran MiXCR on the 5' RACE reads and lists one entry per CDR3 protein. The table includes roughly 670,000 distinct CDR3 sequences, roughly 19% detected once. The specimen was blood, either unsorted or a sorted T cell fraction (not recorded which). These receptors were collected from a male donor with ankylosing spondylitis.

The V and J genes are TRBV28 and TRBJ2-5; TRBD1 aligns across 7 bases. With 4 bases clipped from V and 5 bases from J, the junction kept 16 bases outside the gene matches. The CDR3 has 17 amino acids. Germline-derived CDR1 and CDR2 are MDHEN and SYDVKM. The CDR3 nucleotides are TGTGCCAGCAGTTCCGCCCCGCCCAGGACAGGCTGGGAGACCCAGTACTTC. Protein product: CASSSAPPRTGWETQYF.

The gene calls are TRBV7-8 and TRBJ1-3; D remains ambiguous. With 1 base removed from V and 0 bases from J, the gap between germline ends came to 7 bases. CDR3 length: 15 amino acids. CDR1 and CDR2 from the germline V gene are SGHVS and FQNEAQ. The CDR3 region has the DNA TGTGCCAGCAGCTTAGATGGCACCTCTGGAAACACCATATATTTT. Translating it yields CASSLDGTSGNTIYF.

The chain combines TRBV5-1 with TRBJ2-1; 14 positions agree with TRBD2. CDR1 and CDR2 (germline): SGHRS, YFSETQ. The length of the CDR3 is 19 residues. With V trimmed by 0 bases and J by 2 bases, 7 bases remained unmatched. CDR3 loop: CASSLEGLAGDAPYNEQFF. CDR3 DNA: TGCGCCAGCAGCTTGGAGGGACTAGCGGGAGACGCCCCCTACAATGAGCAGTTCTTC.

The V call is TRBV19, the J call TRBJ1-6; unclear D gene. Germline V gene lookup returns CDR1 LNHDA and CDR2 SQIVND (reference sequence). The CDR3 is 15 residues long. V was shortened by 5 bases and J by 5 bases, with 13 bases between the two germline ends. The CDR3 loop reads CASSPDRPDNSPLHF. The CDR3 nucleotides read TGTGCCAGTAGTCCCGACCGGCCAGATAATTCACCCCTCCACTTT.

The chain carries TRBV20-1 and TRBJ1-2; D remains unclear. CDR3 length: 11 amino acids. The V gene lost 0 bases and the J gene lost 8 bases, with 7 bases spanning the gap. CDR1 DFQATT and CDR2 SNEGSKA come from the germline V gene (reference sequence). Written as DNA, the CDR3 is TGCAGTGCTAGAGATGGTCCCGGCTACACCTTC. This encodes CSARDGPGYTF.

The gene calls are TRBV28 and TRBJ1-2; D is unresolved. This CDR3 comprises 17 residues. CDR1 and CDR2 (germline): MDHEN, SYDVKM. V dropped 7 bases and J dropped 0 bases, with 21 bases sitting between them. CDR3 coding DNA: TGTGCCAGCACCCACTCGGCAGCCGGAGTGACTAACTATGGCTACACCTTC. Translation: CASTHSAAGVTNYGYTF.

The chain carries TRBV30 and TRBJ1-1, with D hard to call. The CDR3 has 11 amino acids. From germline, CDR1 is GTSNPN and CDR2 SVGIG (reference sequence). Trimming removed 0 bases from V and 10 bases from J, with 9 bases in between. CDR3 nucleotides: TGTGCCTGGAGTGTAGAATCATCAGCTTTCTTT. This gives the protein CAWSVESSAFF.

The chain couples TRBV28 to TRBJ2-7; 8 nucleotides line up with TRBD1. Germline CDR1 is MDHEN and CDR2 is SYDVKM. The CDR3 is made up of 12 amino acids. J lost 4 bases, V lost 11 bases, and 7 bases had no gene match. The CDR3 coding sequence is TGTGCCGTAGGGACAGGAGGGTACGAGCAGTACTTC. Its translation is CAVGTGGYEQYF.

This clonotype was seen a handful of times. The DNA for the CDR3 is TGCAGTGCTAGAGATGCTAGCGGCGGCGGAGAGACCCAGTACTTC. Translating gives CSARDASGGGETQYF. The chain combines TRBV20-1 with TRBJ2-5; TRBD2 matches at 7 bases. Per germline, CDR1 DFQATT and CDR2 SNEGSKA (reference sequence). CDR3 length equals 15 residues. J gave up 4 bases and V 0 bases, and 8 bases lay outside the gene matches.

In this sample, this clonotype turned up many times. J is TRBJ2-7 and V is TRBV7-2, with 11 bases identical to TRBD2. Trimming removed 5 bases from V and 2 bases from J; junction bases left unmatched: 2. The CDR3 totals 14 residues. CDR1 is SGHTA, CDR2 FQGNSA, per germline. Here the CDR3 DNA reads TGTGCCAGCAGCACTAGCGGGGGCGCCTACGAGCAGTACTTC. It codes for CASSTSGGAYEQYF. Variable domain in full (rest from reference TRBV7-2 and TRBJ2-7): GAGVSQSPSNKVTEKGKDVELRCDPISGHTALYWYRQSLGQGLEFLIYFQGNSAPDKSGLPSDRFSAERTGGSVSTLTIQRTQQEDSAVYLCASSTSGGAYEQYFGPGTRLTVT.